Here is one T cell receptor beta chain with its context. The antigen remains unidentified. The data derive from a study of immune cell composition in non-small cell lung cancer. Normal lung was taken at the farthest possible site, at least 3 cm from tumour. Genomic DNA came from frozen unsorted single-cell suspensions. Profiling relied on immunoSEQ multiplex PCR, and the TCRdb table lists in-frame clones only, not all of them. The repertoire has around 1,800 clones, 60% to 75% of them found once; the top ten carry under 20%. Broader study findings: Tumour TCR-beta clonality was not significantly tied to smoking pack-years. Overall clonality, unlike maximal tumour-associated clone frequency, did not predict TIL reactivity. It was not proven that tumour-reactive clones equal dominant tumour-associated clones.

This CDR3 has 15 amino acids. Germline V gene sequence: CDR1 KGHSH, CDR2 LQKENI. Trimming removed 6 bases from V and 2 bases from J; junction bases left unmatched: 6. The sample comprised non-adjacent lung tissue. The origin of this receptor is a human donor with non-small cell lung cancer. This rearrangement joins TRBV18 to TRBJ2-7; 11 bases fit TRBD1. CDR3 sequence reads: CASSQGQGGAYEQYF. The CDR3 DNA follows: TGTGCCAGCTCGCAGGGACAGGGGGGGGCCTACGAGCAGTACTTC.